This TCR beta chain was obtained from a study of blood T cell repertoires in COVID-19. At the level of the study: Samples of COVID-19 (acute and convalescent) were obtained from the United States, Italy and Spain. T cells, B-cell-depleted T cells, or PBMCs provided the cDNA or gDNA that served as material.

The CDR3 runs to 14 residues. Trimming stripped 2 bases from V and 2 bases from J, with 7 bases between. Germline CDR1 is LNHDA and CDR2 is SQIVND (reference sequence). Authors' data handling: Reference gene primers were amplified, and this amplification served to estimate nucleated cell counts. Repertoires were generated with immunoSEQ multiplex PCR, while TCRdb's copy carries only in-frame clones and drops some. V, J and clone size are taken as reported in that table, and D and trimming were inferred from the DNA itself. The sample includes about 35,000 clones, 75% to 90% of them seen just once. The receptor was isolated from a human donor in a cohort sampled during active COVID-19. This chain joins TRBV19 and TRBJ2-1; D is ambiguous. Sequenced material: peripheral blood. CDR3 residues: CASSISLPYNEQFF. As DNA, the CDR3 is TGTGCCAGTAGTATATCCCTACCCTACAATGAGCAGTTCTTC.